One and the same sample provided the 23 T cell receptor beta chains below, sequenced in a study of T-cell reconstitution after alpha-beta-depleted transplantation in children. Unique molecular identifiers tagged the TCRbeta library. TCRdb ran MiXCR on the PCR reads and lists one entry per CDR3 protein. The sample records roughly 670,000 distinct CDR3 sequences, about an eighth being singletons. The sample consisted of PBMCs, taken before TCRalphabeta/CD19-depleted stem cell transplant. The receptors stem from a girl aged 2 to 10 with congenital amegakaryocytic thrombocytopenia, due to receive a stem cell transplant.

Only a few counts were recorded for this clonotype. This chain joins TRBV28 and TRBJ2-4, with 8 bases fitting TRBD2. The CDR3 is 15 amino acids. Per the germline V gene, CDR1 is MDHEN and CDR2 is SYDVKM. V shed 8 bases, J shed 5 bases, and the junction held 11 bases outside the gene matches. CDR3: CASAEGRTSQNIQYF. In DNA, the CDR3 is TGTGCCAGCGCGGAAGGGAGGACTAGCCAAAACATTCAGTACTTC.

This clonotype was recorded many times. CDR3 amino acids: CASSLGLAGVIEQFF. The CDR3 coding sequence is TGTGCCAGCAGCCTGGGACTAGCGGGAGTTATTGAGCAGTTCTTC. The V and J genes are TRBV7-2 and TRBJ2-1, with TRBD2 matching over 14 bases. Germline CDR1 SGHTA, CDR2 FQGNSA. V was pared by 5 bases and J by 9 bases, with 6 bases of the junction left unmatched. The CDR3 runs 15 residues.

There are many counts of this clonotype. The chain recombines TRBV6-5 with TRBJ2-2, with 7 nucleotides matching TRBD2. The CDR3 has 15 amino acids. J gave up 5 bases and V 5 bases, and 8 bases lay outside the gene matches. Germline V CDR1 and CDR2: MNHEY, SVGAGI. The CDR3, as DNA: TGTGCCAGCAGTCCCATGTCACTAGCGACCGGGGAGCTGTTTTTT. This codes for CASSPMSLATGELFF.

The chain carries TRBV12-3 or TRBV12-4 and TRBJ2-5; D is uncertain. The CDR3 runs to 16 residues. V lost 2 bases, J lost 10 bases, and 23 bases lay in between. The CDR3 nucleotides are TGTGCCAGCAGTTTAAGGTCGACGAACTCTGAACAGAGCCAGTACTTC. It specifies CASSLRSTNSEQSQYF.

This clonotype was seen more than once but under ten times. V is TRBV2 and J is TRBJ2-5; 11 nucleotides match TRBD1. The CDR3 is 14 residues long. Germline V gene sequence: CDR1 SNHLY, CDR2 FYNNEI. Here the CDR3 DNA reads TGTGTCGCAGGGGACAGGGGGAATGTGCAGACCCAGTACTTC. Translation: CVAGDRGNVQTQYF.

The sample holds many counts of this clonotype. The chain links TRBV12-3 or TRBV12-4 to TRBJ1-1, with D perhaps TRBD1 (6 bases). Trimming removed 4 bases from V and 0 bases from J, with 21 bases in between. There are 18 residues in the CDR3. Here the CDR3 DNA reads TGTGCCAGCAGTTCTACAGCTGAATCCAGGGGATTGAACACTGAAGCTTTCTTT. Encoded protein: CASSSTAESRGLNTEAFF.

This clonotype was seen at least ten times. The rearrangement links TRBV20-1 to TRBJ2-1; no definite D call. The V end lost 7 bases, the J end lost 8 bases, and 12 bases lay between the germline ends. The CDR3 runs to 11 residues. CDR1 DFQATT and CDR2 SNEGSKA come from the germline V gene (reference sequence). The CDR3 loop reads CSVLTLDEQFF. CDR3 nucleotide sequence: TGCAGTGTCCTTACGTTGGATGAGCAGTTCTTC.

J is TRBJ2-1 and V is TRBV24-1; D not certain. Trimming left V 4 bases short and J 0 bases short, with 9 bases between. This CDR3 is built from 15 residues. CDR1 and CDR2 (germline): KGHDR, SFDVKD. This CDR3 reads CATSDPRGSYNEQFF. The DNA for the CDR3 is TGTGCCACCAGTGACCCCAGAGGCTCCTACAATGAGCAGTTCTTC.

This clonotype was detected a few times. The chain joins TRBV20-1 to TRBJ2-5; 13 bases align to TRBD2. Germline values: CDR1 DFQATT, CDR2 SNEGSKA (reference sequence). This CDR3 region has 14 residues. With 6 bases clipped from V and 4 bases from J, the junction kept 5 bases outside the gene matches. This CDR3 reads CSARGLAGSETQYF. The CDR3 coding sequence is TGCAGTGCCCGGGGACTAGCGGGATCAGAGACCCAGTACTTC.

This clonotype was detected a few times. As DNA, the CDR3 is TGTGCCATCAGTGAGATGGTTAACACCGGGGAGCTGTTTTTT. It yields the protein CAISEMVNTGELFF. The chain carries TRBV10-3 and TRBJ2-2; D is unresolved. The CDR3 has 14 residues. CDR1 ENHRY and CDR2 SYGVKD come from the germline V gene. V lost 2 bases, J lost 2 bases, and 6 bases lay in between.

The table lists this clonotype with many counts. The J gene is TRBJ1-5, the V gene TRBV20-1; 8 nucleotides line up with TRBD1. V dropped 3 bases and J dropped 6; count of bases not matched to a gene: 19. This CDR3 spans 18 amino acids. Looked up from germline, CDR1 is DFQATT and CDR2 is SNEGSKA (reference sequence). CDR3 sequence: CSASSQGAGVPSGQPQHF. The DNA for the CDR3 is TGCAGTGCTAGTTCGCAGGGGGCGGGGGTTCCTTCTGGTCAGCCCCAGCATTTT.

This clonotype has at least ten counts. The chain employs TRBV7-8 and TRBJ2-2; tentatively, D is TRBD2 (6 bases). Germline CDR1 and CDR2: SGHVS and FQNEAQ. This CDR3 contains 15 residues. The ends were cut back, 1 base at V and 6 bases at J, with 12 bases in the middle. This CDR3 reads CASSLDLRRAGELFF. As DNA, the CDR3 is TGTGCCAGCAGCTTAGATTTACGGAGGGCCGGGGAGCTGTTTTTT.

This clonotype came up many times. The J gene is TRBJ2-1, the V gene TRBV6-2 or TRBV6-3, with TRBD2 matching over 15 bases. The ends lost 7 bases at V and 4 bases at J; junction bases unmatched: 8. CDR1 is MNHEY, CDR2 SVGEGT, per germline. CDR3 size: 17 residues. The CDR3 loop reads CASTDGLAGGGYNEQFF. The CDR3 region has the DNA TGTGCCAGCACCGACGGACTAGCGGGAGGGGGGTACAATGAGCAGTTCTTC.

The rearrangement links TRBV29-1 to TRBJ2-1, with TRBD2 as a possible D gene (6 bases). Germline CDR1 SQVTM, CDR2 ANQGSEA. CDR3 length equals 15 residues. Trimming took off 6 bases at V and 9 bases at J, with 24 bases between the two ends. The CDR3 sequence: CSVEQPWGEWREQFF. The CDR3 region has the DNA TGCAGCGTCGAGCAACCTTGGGGGGAGTGGCGTGAGCAGTTCTTC.

This clonotype was counted ten times or more. V usage is TRBV20-1 and J usage is TRBJ1-1; D is unresolved. The CDR3 totals 13 residues. Germline V gene lookup returns CDR1 DFQATT and CDR2 SNEGSKA (reference sequence). The V gene lost 6 bases and the J gene lost 0 bases, with 11 bases spanning the gap. CDR3 DNA sequence: TGCAGTGCAACGGGCTCGATGAACACTGAAGCTTTCTTT. Translating gives CSATGSMNTEAFF.

The rearrangement uses TRBV20-1 and TRBJ2-5; 8 bases fit TRBD2. The CDR3 sequence is 14 residues long. Looked up from germline, CDR1 is DFQATT and CDR2 is SNEGSKA (reference sequence). V lost 7 bases and J lost 1; bases outside the gene matches: 8. CDR3 residues: CSGLSGSGQETQYF. Written as DNA, the CDR3 is TGCAGTGGTTTAAGCGGGAGTGGCCAAGAGACCCAGTACTTC.

The V gene is TRBV3-1, the J gene TRBJ2-7; TRBD2 might be the D (5 bases). The CDR3 extends over 13 amino acids. V was shortened by 8 bases and J by 1 base, with 12 bases between the two germline ends. Germline-derived CDR1 and CDR2 are LGHDT and YNNKEL (reference sequence). CDR3 protein: CASSSLASYEQYF. In nucleotides, the CDR3 is TGTGCCAGCTCTAGCTTGGCGTCCTACGAGCAGTACTTC.

This clonotype has just a few counts. The chain combines TRBV5-1 with TRBJ2-1, with D unclear. The CDR3 is made up of 14 amino acids. Per germline, CDR1 SGHRS and CDR2 YFSETQ. V was clipped by 2 bases and J by 8 bases, with 14 bases between them. In DNA form, the CDR3 reads TGCGCCAGCAGCTTCGCGCCCCGGGTGGATGAGCAGTTCTTC. This encodes CASSFAPRVDEQFF.

This clonotype was seen at least ten times. The chain links TRBV11-2 to TRBJ2-3, with D maybe TRBD2 (5 bases). This CDR3 is built from 16 residues. Trimming left V 2 bases short and J 6 bases short, with 18 bases between. Germline assignment: CDR1 SGHAT and CDR2 FQNNGV. CDR3 region: CASSLRGGLRWDTQYF. In DNA form, the CDR3 reads TGTGCCAGCAGCTTAAGAGGCGGGTTACGCTGGGATACGCAGTATTTT.

This clonotype was counted ten times or more. The rearrangement joins TRBV4-1 to TRBJ2-1; TRBD1 agrees at 10 bases. The trim removed 2 bases at V and 5 bases at J, leaving 3 bases unmatched. This CDR3 region has 15 residues. Germline V gene lookup returns CDR1 MGHRA and CDR2 YSYEKL. The CDR3 nucleotides read TGCGCCAGCAGCCAACGGGACAGGGGAAACAATGAGCAGTTCTTC. Amino acid sequence: CASSQRDRGNNEQFF.

The table lists this clonotype with many counts. This chain links TRBV7-2 with TRBJ1-4; D may be TRBD1 (5 bases). The ends were cut back, 4 bases at V and 7 bases at J, with 10 bases in the middle. Germline assignment: CDR1 SGHTA and CDR2 FQGNSA. This CDR3 spans 13 amino acids. CDR3 in DNA: TGTGCCAGCAGCTCTCGGGGGAGTGAAAAACTGTTTTTT. It codes for CASSSRGSEKLFF.

J is TRBJ1-2 and V is TRBV12-3 or TRBV12-4, with a tentative D call TRBD1 (5 bases). Between the trimmed V and J ends, which lost 2 bases and 0 bases, there was a span of 19 bases. The CDR3 has 18 amino acids. The CDR3 nucleotides are TGTGCCAGCAGTTTATATGGGCGGGGCTTGGGCTCTAACTATGGCTACACCTTC. Protein: CASSLYGRGLGSNYGYTF.

This clonotype was picked up a small number of times. Relative to the germline gene, one junction end is altered; a read error may explain this. The rearrangement uses TRBV7-2 and TRBJ1-2; D remains ambiguous. This CDR3 has 12 residues. Germline loops: CDR1 SGHTA, CDR2 FQGNSA. CDR3 sequence: CASTLDTGGYTF. The DNA of the CDR3 is TGTGCCAGCACCTTAGATACCGGTGGCTACACCTTC.